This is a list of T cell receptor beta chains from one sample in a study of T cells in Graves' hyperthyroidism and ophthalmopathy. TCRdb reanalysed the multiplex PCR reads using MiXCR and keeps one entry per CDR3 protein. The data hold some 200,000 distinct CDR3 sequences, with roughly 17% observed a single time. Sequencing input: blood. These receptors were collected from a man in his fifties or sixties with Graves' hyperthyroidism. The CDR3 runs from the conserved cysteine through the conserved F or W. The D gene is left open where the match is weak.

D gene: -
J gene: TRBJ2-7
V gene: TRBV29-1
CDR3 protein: CSAIRGNSYEQYF

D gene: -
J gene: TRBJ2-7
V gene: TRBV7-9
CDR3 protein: CASSSPGHPIYEQYF

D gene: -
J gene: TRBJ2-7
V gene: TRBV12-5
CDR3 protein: CASGLEQGYEQYF

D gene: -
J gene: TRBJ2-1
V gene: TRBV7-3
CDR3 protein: CASSSGLYNEQFF

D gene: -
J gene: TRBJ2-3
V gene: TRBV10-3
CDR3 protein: CAISESASLADTDTQYF

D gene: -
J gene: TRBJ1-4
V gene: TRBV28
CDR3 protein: CASSWGGQPNEKLFF

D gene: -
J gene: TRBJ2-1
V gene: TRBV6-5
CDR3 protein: CASSYSAVKYNEQFF

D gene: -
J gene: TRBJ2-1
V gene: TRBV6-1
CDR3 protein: CASSSGIVQFF

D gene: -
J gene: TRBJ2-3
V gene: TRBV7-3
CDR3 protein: CASSLNPSAGSTDTQYF

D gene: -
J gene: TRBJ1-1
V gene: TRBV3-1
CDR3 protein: CASSQESRANTEAFF

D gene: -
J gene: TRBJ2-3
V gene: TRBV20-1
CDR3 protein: CSARNPTGRTDTQYF